The present entry profiles one TCR beta chain with its context. Its antigen is unidentified. This CDR3 region has 16 residues. V was pared by 4 bases and J by 0 bases, with 15 bases between. The germline gives CDR1 LNHNV, CDR2 YYDKDF (reference sequence). The sample originates from a study of CD8+ T cells in alopecia areata. Study information: Oral tofacitinib (5 to 10 mg twice daily) was administered to treated patients. Study outcomes and limitations: Scalp samples also yield sequences from resident alphabeta T cells of normal skin.

RNA extraction and reverse transcription yielded cDNA as sequencing template. Repertoires were generated with immunoSEQ multiplex PCR, while TCRdb's copy carries only in-frame clones and drops some. The table includes under 150,000 clones, about 50% detected once. The sample's treatment: oral pan-JAK inhibitor, 5-10 mg twice daily. The sorting of PBMCs gave CD4+ and CD8+ T cells. This sequence joins TRBV15 and TRBJ1-1; possibly TRBD1 for D (5 bases). The material was CD4+ T cells sorted from blood, obtained at week 4, from a patient treated with tofacitinib. The clonotype originates from a human donor with alopecia areata. The CDR3 protein is CATSKGQVSMNTEAFF. In DNA form, the CDR3 reads TGTGCCACCAGCAAGGGGCAGGTCTCTATGAACACTGAAGCTTTCTTT.